This T cell receptor (beta chain) was sequenced for a study of T-cell reconstitution after alpha-beta-depleted transplantation in children. Broader study findings: It was reported that alpha-beta T cells came from several hundred expanded graft clones (about two months after transplant).

Molecular barcoding with unique molecular identifiers was used for the TCRbeta library. TCRdb recomputed calls from the PCR reads with MiXCR, one row per CDR3 protein. This repertoire shows about 6,700 distinct CDR3 sequences, about a sixth found once; its top ten account for approximately 15%. This clonotype is deemed medium-sized (0.01 to 0.1%). Its antigen remains unknown. Germline V gene sequence: CDR1 SGHRS, CDR2 YFSETQ. J was trimmed by 3 bases and V by 4 bases; bases with no gene match: 7. CDR3 size: 16 residues. Sequencing was performed on PBMCs, taken before TCRalphabeta/CD19-depleted stem cell transplant. The chain is built from TRBV5-1 and TRBJ2-3, with 11 bases fitting TRBD1. The receptor was isolated from a boy younger than 10 with acute lymphoblastic leukemia, due to receive a stem cell transplant. CDR3 sequence (DNA): TGCGCCAGCAGCCGGCGGACAGGGGGCATTACAGATACGCAGTATTTT. It codes for CASSRRTGGITDTQYF.